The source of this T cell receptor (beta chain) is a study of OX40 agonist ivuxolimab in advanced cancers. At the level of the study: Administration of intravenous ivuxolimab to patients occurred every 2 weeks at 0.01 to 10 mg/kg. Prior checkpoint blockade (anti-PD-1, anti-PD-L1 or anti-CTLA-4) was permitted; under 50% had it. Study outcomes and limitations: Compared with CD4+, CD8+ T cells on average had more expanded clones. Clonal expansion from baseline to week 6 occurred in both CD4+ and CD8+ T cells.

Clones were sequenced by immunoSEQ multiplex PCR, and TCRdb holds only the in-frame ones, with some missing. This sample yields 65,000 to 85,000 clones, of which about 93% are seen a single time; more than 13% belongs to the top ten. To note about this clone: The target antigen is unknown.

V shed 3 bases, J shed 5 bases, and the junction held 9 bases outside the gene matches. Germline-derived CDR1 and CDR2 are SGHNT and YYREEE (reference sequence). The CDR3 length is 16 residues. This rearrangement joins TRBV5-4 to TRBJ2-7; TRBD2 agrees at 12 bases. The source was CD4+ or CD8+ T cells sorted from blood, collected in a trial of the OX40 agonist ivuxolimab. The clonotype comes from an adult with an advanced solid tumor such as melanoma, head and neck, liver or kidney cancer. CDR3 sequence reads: CASSYKTGTSGHEQYF. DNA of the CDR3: TGTGCCAGCAGCTATAAAACCGGGACTAGCGGGCACGAGCAGTACTTC.